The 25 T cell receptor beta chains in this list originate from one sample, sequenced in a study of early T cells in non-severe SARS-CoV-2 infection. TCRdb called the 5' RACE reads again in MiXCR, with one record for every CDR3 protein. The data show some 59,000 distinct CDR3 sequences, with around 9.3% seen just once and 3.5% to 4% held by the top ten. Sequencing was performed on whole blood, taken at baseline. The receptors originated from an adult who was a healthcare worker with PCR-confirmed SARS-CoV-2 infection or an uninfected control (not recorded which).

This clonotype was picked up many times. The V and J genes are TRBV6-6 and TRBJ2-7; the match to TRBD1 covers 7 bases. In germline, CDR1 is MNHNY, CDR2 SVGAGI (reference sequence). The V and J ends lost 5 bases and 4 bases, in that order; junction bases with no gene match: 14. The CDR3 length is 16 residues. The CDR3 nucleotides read TGTGCCAGCAGTCTAAGGACGGACAGGATATCATACGAGCAGTACTTC. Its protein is CASSLRTDRISYEQYF.

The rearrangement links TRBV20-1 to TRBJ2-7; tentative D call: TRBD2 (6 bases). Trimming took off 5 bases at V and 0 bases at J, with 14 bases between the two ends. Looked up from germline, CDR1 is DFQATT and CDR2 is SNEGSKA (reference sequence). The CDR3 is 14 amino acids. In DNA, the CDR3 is TGCAGTGCTCAGGACTATCGAAACTCCTACGAGCAGTACTTC. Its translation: CSAQDYRNSYEQYF.

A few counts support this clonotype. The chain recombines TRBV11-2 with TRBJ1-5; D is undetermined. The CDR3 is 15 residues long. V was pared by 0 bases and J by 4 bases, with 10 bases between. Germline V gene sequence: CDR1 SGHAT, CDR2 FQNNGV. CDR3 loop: CASSLDRRGNQPQHF. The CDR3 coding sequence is TGTGCCAGCAGCTTAGATAGGAGAGGGAATCAGCCCCAGCATTTT.

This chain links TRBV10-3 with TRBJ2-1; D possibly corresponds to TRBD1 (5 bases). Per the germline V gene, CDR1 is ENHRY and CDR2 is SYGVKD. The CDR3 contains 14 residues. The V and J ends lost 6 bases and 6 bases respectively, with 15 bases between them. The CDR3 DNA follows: TGTGCCATCAGGGGGCAGGCCCAACGCAATGAGCAGTTCTTC. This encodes CAIRGQAQRNEQFF.

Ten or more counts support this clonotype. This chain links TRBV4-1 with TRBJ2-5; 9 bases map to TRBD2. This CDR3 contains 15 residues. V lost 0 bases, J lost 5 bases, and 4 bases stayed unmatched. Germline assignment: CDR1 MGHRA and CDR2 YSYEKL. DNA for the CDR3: TGCGCCAGCAGCCAAGATAGCGGGACTAGCGAGACCCAGTACTTC. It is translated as CASSQDSGTSETQYF.

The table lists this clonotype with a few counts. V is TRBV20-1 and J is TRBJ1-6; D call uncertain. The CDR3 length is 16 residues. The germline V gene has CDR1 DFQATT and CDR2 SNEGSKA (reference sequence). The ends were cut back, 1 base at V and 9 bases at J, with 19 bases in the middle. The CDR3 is CSARGARGYGSSPLHF. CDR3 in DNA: TGCAGTGCTAGAGGCGCTCGGGGTTATGGTAGTTCACCCCTCCACTTT.

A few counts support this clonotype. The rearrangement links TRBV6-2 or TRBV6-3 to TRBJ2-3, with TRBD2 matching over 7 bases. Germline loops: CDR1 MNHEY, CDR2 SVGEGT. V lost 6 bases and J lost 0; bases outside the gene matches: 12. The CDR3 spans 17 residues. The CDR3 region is CASSPWRGSGSTDTQYF. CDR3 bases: TGTGCCAGCAGCCCCTGGCGGGGTAGCGGGAGCACAGATACGCAGTATTTT.

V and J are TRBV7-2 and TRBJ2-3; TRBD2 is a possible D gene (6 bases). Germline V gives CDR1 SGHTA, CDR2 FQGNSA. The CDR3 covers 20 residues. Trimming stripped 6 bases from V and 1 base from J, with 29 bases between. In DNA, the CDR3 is TGTGCCAGCAGTTTCCTGCCCCCACTAGCCCCCGCCGTCGGCACAGATACGCAGTATTTT. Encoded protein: CASSFLPPLAPAVGTDTQYF.

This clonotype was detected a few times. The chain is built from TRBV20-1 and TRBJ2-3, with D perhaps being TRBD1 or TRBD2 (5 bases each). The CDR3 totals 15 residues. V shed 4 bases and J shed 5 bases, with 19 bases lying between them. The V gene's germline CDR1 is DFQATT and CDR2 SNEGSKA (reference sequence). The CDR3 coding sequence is TGCAGTGCTAACCGGGTCGGGACCGGGGTAGATACGCAGTATTTT. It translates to CSANRVGTGVDTQYF.

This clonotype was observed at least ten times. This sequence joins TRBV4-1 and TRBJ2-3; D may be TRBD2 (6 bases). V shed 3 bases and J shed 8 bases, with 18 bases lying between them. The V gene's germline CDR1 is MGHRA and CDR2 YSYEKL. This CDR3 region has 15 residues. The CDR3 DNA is TGCGCCAGCAGCCACTCCAGGGAGGATGGAAGTACGCAGTATTTT. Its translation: CASSHSREDGSTQYF.

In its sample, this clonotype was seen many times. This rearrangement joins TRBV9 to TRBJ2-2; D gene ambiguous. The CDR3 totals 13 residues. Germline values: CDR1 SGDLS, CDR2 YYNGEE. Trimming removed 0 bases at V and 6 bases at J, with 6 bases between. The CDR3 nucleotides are TGTGCCAGCAGCGTAGTCCAAGCCGGGGAGCTGTTTTTT. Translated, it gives CASSVVQAGELFF.

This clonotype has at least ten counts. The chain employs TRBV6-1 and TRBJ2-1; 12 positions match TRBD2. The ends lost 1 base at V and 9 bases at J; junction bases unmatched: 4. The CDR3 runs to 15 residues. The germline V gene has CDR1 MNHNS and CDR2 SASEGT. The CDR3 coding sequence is TGTGCCAGCAGTGAAGGACTAGCGGGGGAGGCTGAGCAGTTCTTC. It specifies CASSEGLAGEAEQFF.

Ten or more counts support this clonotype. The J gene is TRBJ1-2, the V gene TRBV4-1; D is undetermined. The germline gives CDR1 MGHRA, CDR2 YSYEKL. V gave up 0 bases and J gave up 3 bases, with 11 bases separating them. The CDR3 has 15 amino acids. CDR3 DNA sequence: TGCGCCAGCAGCCAAGATCAGGCAGGCTACTATGGCTACACCTTC. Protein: CASSQDQAGYYGYTF.

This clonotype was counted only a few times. CDR3 residues: CASSQMIGGYEQYF. CDR3 DNA: TGCGCCAGCAGCCAAATGATCGGGGGGTACGAGCAGTACTTC. V is TRBV4-1 and J is TRBJ2-7, with 7 bases fitting TRBD2. Germline values: CDR1 MGHRA, CDR2 YSYEKL. The CDR3 is 14 amino acids. The V segment lost 2 bases and the J segment 4 bases; nucleotides outside the gene matches: 5.

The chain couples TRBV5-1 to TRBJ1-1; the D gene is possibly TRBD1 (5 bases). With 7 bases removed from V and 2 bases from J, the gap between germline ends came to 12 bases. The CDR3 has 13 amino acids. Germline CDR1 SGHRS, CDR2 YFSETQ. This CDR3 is CASADQGNTEAFF. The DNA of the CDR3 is TGCGCCAGCGCCGACCAGGGAAACACTGAAGCTTTCTTT.

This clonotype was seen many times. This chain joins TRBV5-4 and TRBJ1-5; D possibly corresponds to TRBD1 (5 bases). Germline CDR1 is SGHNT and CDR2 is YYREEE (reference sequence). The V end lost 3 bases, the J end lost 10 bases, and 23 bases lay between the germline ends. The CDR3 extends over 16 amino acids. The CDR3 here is CASSSGGSGMVRPQHF. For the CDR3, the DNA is TGTGCCAGCAGCTCGGGGGGAAGTGGTATGGTGAGACCCCAGCATTTT.

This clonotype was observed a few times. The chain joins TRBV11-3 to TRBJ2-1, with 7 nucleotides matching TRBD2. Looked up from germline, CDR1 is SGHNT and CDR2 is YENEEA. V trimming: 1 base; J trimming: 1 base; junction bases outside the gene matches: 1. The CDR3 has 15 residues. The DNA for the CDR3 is TGTGCCAGCAGCTTAGTAGCGGGTTCCTACAATGAGCAGTTCTTC. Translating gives CASSLVAGSYNEQFF.

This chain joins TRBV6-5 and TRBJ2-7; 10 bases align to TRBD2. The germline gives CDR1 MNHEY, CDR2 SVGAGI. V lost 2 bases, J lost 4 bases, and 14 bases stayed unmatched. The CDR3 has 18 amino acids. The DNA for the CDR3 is TGTGCCAGCAGTTACGCCTGGACTAGCGGAGGGGCGGCTTACGAGCAGTACTTC. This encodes CASSYAWTSGGAAYEQYF.

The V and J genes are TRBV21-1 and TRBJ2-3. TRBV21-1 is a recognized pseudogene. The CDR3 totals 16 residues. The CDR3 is CASSKEQRFIPDTQYF. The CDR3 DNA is TGTGCCAGCAGCAAAGAGCAGAGGTTTATTCCAGATACGCAGTATTTT.

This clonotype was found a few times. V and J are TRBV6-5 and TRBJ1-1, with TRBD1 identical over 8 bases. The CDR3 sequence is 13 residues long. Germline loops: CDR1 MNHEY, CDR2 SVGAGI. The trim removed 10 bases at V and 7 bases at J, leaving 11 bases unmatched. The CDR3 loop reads CATRQGTVGEAFF. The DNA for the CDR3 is TGTGCCACCAGACAGGGGACAGTGGGTGAAGCTTTCTTT.

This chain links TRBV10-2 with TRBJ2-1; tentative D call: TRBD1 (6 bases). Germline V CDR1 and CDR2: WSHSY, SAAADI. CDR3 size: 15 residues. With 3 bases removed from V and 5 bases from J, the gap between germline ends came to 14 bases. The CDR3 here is CASSEVGASNNEQFF. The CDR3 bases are TGCGCCAGCAGTGAAGTGGGGGCGAGTAACAATGAGCAGTTCTTC.

CDR3 region: CASKKTWLRETQYF. DNA of the CDR3: TGTGCCAGCAAAAAGACCTGGCTTCGGGAGACCCAGTACTTC. The J gene is TRBJ2-5, the V gene TRBV6-2 or TRBV6-3; D unresolved. The CDR3 runs 14 residues. Germline V gives CDR1 MNHEY, CDR2 SVGEGT. V lost 7 bases to trimming and J lost 5 bases, with 17 bases between them.

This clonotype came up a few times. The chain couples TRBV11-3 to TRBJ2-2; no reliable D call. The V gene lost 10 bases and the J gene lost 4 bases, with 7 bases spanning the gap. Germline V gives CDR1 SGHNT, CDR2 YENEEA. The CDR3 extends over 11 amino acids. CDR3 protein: CATTATGELFF. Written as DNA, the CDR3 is TGTGCCACCACAGCCACCGGGGAGCTGTTTTTT.

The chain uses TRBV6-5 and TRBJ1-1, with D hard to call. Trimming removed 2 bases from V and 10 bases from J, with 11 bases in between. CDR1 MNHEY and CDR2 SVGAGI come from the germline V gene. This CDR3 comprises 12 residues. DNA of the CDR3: TGTGCCAGCAGTTACGGAGGCGAGGGAGCTTTCTTT. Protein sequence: CASSYGGEGAFF.

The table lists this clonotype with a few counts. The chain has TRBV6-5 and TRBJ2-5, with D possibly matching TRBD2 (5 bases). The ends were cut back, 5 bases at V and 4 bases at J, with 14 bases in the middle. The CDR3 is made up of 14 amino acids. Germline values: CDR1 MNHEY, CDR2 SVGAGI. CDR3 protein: CASSPGLRVETQYF. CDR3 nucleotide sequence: TGTGCCAGCAGTCCAGGACTCCGAGTAGAGACCCAGTACTTC.